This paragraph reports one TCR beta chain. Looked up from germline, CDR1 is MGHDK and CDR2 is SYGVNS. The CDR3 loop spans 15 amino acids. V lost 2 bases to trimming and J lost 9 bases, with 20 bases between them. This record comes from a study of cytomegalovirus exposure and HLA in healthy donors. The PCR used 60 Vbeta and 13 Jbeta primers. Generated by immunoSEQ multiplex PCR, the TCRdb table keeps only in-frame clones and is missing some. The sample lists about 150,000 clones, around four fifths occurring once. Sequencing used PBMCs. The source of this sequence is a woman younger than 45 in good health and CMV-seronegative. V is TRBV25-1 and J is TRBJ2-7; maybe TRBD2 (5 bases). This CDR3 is CASSEPDSPRIGQYF. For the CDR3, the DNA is TGTGCCAGCAGTGAACCGGACTCCCCCCGGATAGGGCAGTACTTC.